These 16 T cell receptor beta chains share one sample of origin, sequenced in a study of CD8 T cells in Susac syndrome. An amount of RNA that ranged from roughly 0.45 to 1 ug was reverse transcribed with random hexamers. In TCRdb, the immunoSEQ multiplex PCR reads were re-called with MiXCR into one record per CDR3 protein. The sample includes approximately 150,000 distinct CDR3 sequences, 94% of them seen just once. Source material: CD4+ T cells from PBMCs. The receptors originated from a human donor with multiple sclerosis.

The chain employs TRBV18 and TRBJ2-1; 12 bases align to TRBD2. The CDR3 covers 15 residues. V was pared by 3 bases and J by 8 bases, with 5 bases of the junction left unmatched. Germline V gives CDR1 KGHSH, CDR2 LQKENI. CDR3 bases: TGTGCCAGCTCACCCCTAGCGGGAGGGCGTGATGAGCAGTTCTTC. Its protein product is CASSPLAGGRDEQFF.

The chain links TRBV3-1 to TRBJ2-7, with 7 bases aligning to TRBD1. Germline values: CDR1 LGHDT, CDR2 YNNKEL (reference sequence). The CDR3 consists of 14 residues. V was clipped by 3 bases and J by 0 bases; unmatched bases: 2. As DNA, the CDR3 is TGTGCCAGCAGCCAGGGACAGTTCTCCTACGAGCAGTACTTC. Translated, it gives CASSQGQFSYEQYF.

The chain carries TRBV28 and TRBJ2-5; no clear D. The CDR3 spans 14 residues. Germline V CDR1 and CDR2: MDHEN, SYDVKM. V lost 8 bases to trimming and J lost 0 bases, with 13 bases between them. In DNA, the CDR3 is TGTGCCAGCTGTGGTCGTTGGGACCAAGAGACCCAGTACTTC. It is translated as CASCGRWDQETQYF. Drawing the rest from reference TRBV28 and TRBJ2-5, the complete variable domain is DVKVTQSSRYLVKRTGEKVFLECVQDMDHENMFWYRQDPGLGLRLIYFSYDVKMKEKGDIPEGYSVSREKKERFSLILESASTNQTSMYLCASCGRWDQETQYFGPGTRLLVL.

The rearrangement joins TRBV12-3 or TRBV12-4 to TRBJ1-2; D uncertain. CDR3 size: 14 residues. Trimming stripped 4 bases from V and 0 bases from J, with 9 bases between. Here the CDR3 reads CASSSPGTNYGYTF. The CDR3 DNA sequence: TGTGCCAGCAGTTCCCCGGGGACTAACTATGGCTACACCTTC.

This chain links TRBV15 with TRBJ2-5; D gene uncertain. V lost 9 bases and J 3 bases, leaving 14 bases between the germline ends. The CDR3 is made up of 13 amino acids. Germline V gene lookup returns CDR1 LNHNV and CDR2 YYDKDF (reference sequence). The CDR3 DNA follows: TGTGCCACTTCCCGGAGCCCTGAAGAGACCCAGTACTTC. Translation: CATSRSPEETQYF.

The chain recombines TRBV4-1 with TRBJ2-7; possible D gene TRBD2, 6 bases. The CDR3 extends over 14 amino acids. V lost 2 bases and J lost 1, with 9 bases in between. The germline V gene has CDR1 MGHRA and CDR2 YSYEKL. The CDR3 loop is CASSQMRGSYEQYF. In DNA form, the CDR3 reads TGCGCCAGCAGCCAAATGCGGGGTTCCTACGAGCAGTACTTC.

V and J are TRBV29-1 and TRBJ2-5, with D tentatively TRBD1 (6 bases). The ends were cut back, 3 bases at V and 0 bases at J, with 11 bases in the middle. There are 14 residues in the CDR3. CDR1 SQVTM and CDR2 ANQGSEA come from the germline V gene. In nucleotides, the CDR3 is TGCAGCGTTGATTTGCAGGGGAACCAAGAGACCCAGTACTTC. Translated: CSVDLQGNQETQYF.

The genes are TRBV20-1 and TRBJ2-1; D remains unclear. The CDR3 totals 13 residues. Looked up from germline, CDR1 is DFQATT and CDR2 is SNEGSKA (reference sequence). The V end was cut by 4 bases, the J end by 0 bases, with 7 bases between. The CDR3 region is CSAKSYSYNEQFF. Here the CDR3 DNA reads TGCAGTGCTAAGTCCTACTCCTACAATGAGCAGTTCTTC.

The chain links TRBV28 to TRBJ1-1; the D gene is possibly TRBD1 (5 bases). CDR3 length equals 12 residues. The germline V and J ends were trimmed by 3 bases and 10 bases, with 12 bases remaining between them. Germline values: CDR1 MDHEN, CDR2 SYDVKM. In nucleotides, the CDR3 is TGTGCCAGCAGTTTGCGGACTCAGGGAGCTTTCTTT. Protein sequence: CASSLRTQGAFF.

For the CDR3, the DNA is TGTGCCAGCAGCCAGCAAAACATTCAGTACTTC. Translated, it gives CASSQQNIQYF. V gene TRBV3-1 combines with J gene TRBJ2-4; no firm D call. This CDR3 is built from 11 residues. CDR1 LGHDT and CDR2 YNNKEL come from the germline V gene (reference sequence). With 3 bases removed from V and 5 bases from J, the gap between germline ends came to 2 bases.

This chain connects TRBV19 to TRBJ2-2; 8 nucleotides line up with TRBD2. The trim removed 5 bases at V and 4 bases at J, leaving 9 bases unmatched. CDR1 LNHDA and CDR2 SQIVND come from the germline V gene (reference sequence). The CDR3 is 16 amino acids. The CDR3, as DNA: TGTGCCAGTAGTCGAAAGAATAGCGGGGCCACCGGGGAGCTGTTTTTT. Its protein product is CASSRKNSGATGELFF.

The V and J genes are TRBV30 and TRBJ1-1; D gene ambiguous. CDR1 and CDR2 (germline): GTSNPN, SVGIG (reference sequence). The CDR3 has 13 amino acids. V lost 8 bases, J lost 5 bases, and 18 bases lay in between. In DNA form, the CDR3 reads TGTGCCCTCCTTACACGGCGATGGACTGAAGCTTTCTTT. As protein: CALLTRRWTEAFF. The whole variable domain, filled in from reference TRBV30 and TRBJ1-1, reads SQTIHQWPATLVQPVGSPLSLECTVEGTSNPNLYWYRQAAGRGLQLLFYSVGIGQISSEVPQNLSASRPQDRQFILSSKKLLLSDSGFYLCALLTRRWTEAFFGQGTRLTVV.

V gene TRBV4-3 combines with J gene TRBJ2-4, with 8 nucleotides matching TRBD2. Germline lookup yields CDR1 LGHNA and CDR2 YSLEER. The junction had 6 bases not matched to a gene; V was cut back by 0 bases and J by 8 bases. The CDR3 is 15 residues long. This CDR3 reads CASSQDRGGRDIQYF. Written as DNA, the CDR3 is TGCGCCAGCAGCCAAGATCGGGGGGGACGTGACATTCAGTACTTC.

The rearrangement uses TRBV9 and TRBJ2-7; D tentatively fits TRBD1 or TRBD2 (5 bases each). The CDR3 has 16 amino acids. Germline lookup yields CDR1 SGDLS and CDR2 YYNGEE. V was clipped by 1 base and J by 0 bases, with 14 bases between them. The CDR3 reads CASSVSSGRSSYEQYF. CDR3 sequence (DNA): TGTGCCAGCAGCGTAAGCTCGGGACGGAGCTCCTACGAGCAGTACTTC. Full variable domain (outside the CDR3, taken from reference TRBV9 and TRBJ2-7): DSGVTQTPKHLITATGQRVTLRCSPRSGDLSVYWYQQSLDQGLQFLIQYYNGEERAKGNILERFSAQQFPDLHSELNLSSLELGDSALYFCASSVSSGRSSYEQYFGPGTRLTVT.

The CDR3 loop is CASTRTEPNQPQHF. The CDR3, as DNA: TGTGCCAGCACCAGGACCGAGCCTAATCAGCCCCAGCATTTT. The gene calls are TRBV2 and TRBJ1-5; D is unresolved. This CDR3 region has 14 residues. CDR1 is SNHLY, CDR2 FYNNEI, per germline. Trimming took 7 bases from V and 4 from J, leaving 14 bases between them.

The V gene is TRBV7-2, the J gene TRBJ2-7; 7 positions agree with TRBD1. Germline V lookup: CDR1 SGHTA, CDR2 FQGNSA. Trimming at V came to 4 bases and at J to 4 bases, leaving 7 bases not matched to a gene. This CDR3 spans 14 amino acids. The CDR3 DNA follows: TGTGCCAGCAGCTACGGGACAGTTAAGTACGAGCAGTACTTC. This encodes CASSYGTVKYEQYF. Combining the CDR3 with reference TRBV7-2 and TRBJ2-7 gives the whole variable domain GAGVSQSPSNKVTEKGKDVELRCDPISGHTALYWYRQSLGQGLEFLIYFQGNSAPDKSGLPSDRFSAERTGGSVSTLTIQRTQQEDSAVYLCASSYGTVKYEQYFGPGTRLTVT.